A single T cell receptor (beta chain) is shown here with its context. This specimen comes from a study of memory CD8 T cells in hepatitis C reinfection. Study at large: Chronic HCV followed reinfection in two donors who cleared primary infection.

CDR3 length equals 16 residues. Germline V gene data show CDR1 as SGDLS and CDR2 as YYNGEE. TCRdb's copy holds only in-frame clones and misses some; the assay was immunoSEQ multiplex PCR. The table records approximately 46,000 clones, nearly 90% of them present only once. Time point reported: late/post reinfection, 12 to 24 weeks after detection. The sorted cells went straight to TCR sequencing with no prior in vitro expansion. This clonotype was obtained from a man between 18 and 35 years old with hepatitis C virus infection. The chain joins TRBV9 to TRBJ2-5; possibly TRBD2 for D (6 bases). The J call may be mistaken, given a closer DNA end match to TRBJ2-7. Sample: naive CD8+ T cells sorted from blood. The DNA of the CDR3 is TGTGCCAGCAGCGACCTACGGGACTCCCCACCCTACGAGCAGTACTTC. It specifies CASSDLRDSPPYEQYF.